These 29 T cell receptor beta chains were all obtained from the same sample, sequenced in a study of control samples from healthy donors and cancer patients. Produced via immunoSEQ multiplex PCR; TCRdb's table is partial and in-frame only. The profile covers approximately 30,000 clones, with approximately 94% appearing a single time and around 6.3% taken by the ten largest. The sequenced sample consisted of blood. Receptors originate from a man between 60 and 75 years old in good health.

The rearrangement uses TRBV27 and TRBJ1-6; D is undetermined. Germline CDR1 MNHEY, CDR2 SMNVEV (reference sequence). The length of the CDR3 is 12 residues. V was trimmed by 4 bases and J by 7 bases, leaving 5 bases between them. The CDR3 loop is CASSSANSPLHF. The CDR3, as DNA: TGTGCCAGCAGTTCAGCGAATTCACCCCTCCACTTT.

This clone was seen once. The V and J genes are TRBV11-2 and TRBJ2-7, with D hard to call. Trimming shortened V by 2 bases and J by 5 bases, and 10 bases separated the two germline ends. The CDR3 covers 13 residues. Germline V lookup: CDR1 SGHAT, CDR2 FQNNGV. DNA for the CDR3: TGTGCCAGCAGCTTAAGTGGAATACACGAGCAGTACTTC. Translated: CASSLSGIHEQYF.

The V call is TRBV5-4, the J call TRBJ2-3, with 12 bases identical to TRBD2. Germline lookup yields CDR1 SGHNT and CDR2 YYREEE (reference sequence). The V segment lost 3 bases and the J segment 9 bases; nucleotides outside the gene matches: 8. The CDR3 spans 15 residues. CDR3 DNA sequence: TGTGCCAGCAGCTCCCTAGCGGGGGGGCCCTGGACGCAGTATTTT. Its protein is CASSSLAGGPWTQYF.

The V gene is TRBV9, the J gene TRBJ1-6; D is unclear. The CDR3 has 14 residues. Germline V gives CDR1 SGDLS, CDR2 YYNGEE. Trimming took 0 bases from V and 9 from J, leaving 10 bases between them. CDR3 loop: CASSVEWEGSPLHF. The DNA for the CDR3 is TGTGCCAGCAGCGTAGAGTGGGAAGGTTCACCCCTCCACTTT.

Concerning this clone itself: In the same sample, other DNA sequences code for this CDR3. The chain has TRBV12-3 or TRBV12-4 and TRBJ1-2; TRBD1 agrees at 8 bases. The CDR3 has 13 amino acids. The junction had 5 bases not matched to a gene; V was cut back by 3 bases and J by 8 bases. This chain's CDR3 is CASSFGQGGGYTF. The DNA for the CDR3 is TGTGCCAGCAGTTTCGGACAGGGTGGGGGCTACACCTTC.

The gene calls are TRBV7-9 and TRBJ2-5; no reliable D call. The V gene's germline CDR1 is SEHNR and CDR2 FQNEAQ (reference sequence). Trimming removed 6 bases at V and 3 bases at J, with 8 bases between. The length of the CDR3 is 12 residues. The CDR3 here is CASSYLKETQYF. The CDR3 DNA is TGTGCCAGCAGTTACCTTAAAGAGACCCAGTACTTC.

The rearrangement uses TRBV19 and TRBJ1-5; D possibly corresponds to TRBD1 (6 bases). The V gene's germline CDR1 is LNHDA and CDR2 SQIVND (reference sequence). The CDR3 covers 15 residues. Between the trimmed V and J ends, which lost 7 bases and 0 bases, there was a span of 13 bases. CDR3 sequence reads: CASTRTDYSNQPQHF. CDR3 sequence (DNA): TGTGCCAGTACTAGGACAGACTATAGCAATCAGCCCCAGCATTTT.

The chain uses TRBV12-3 or TRBV12-4 and TRBJ1-2; possible D gene TRBD1, 6 bases. This CDR3 region has 12 residues. The ends were cut back, 8 bases at V and 6 bases at J, with 13 bases in the middle. For the CDR3, the DNA is TGTGCCAGCGACGGGTCAGGGGATGGCTACACCTTC. The encoded protein is CASDGSGDGYTF.

The chain has TRBV6-1 and TRBJ2-3; D gene unclear. Trimming stripped 3 bases from V and 2 bases from J, with 6 bases between. Looked up from germline, CDR1 is MNHNS and CDR2 is SASEGT. This CDR3 spans 13 amino acids. CDR3 sequence: CASSDPTTDTQYF. The DNA of the CDR3 is TGTGCCAGCAGTGACCCCACCACAGATACGCAGTATTTT.

This sequence joins TRBV2 and TRBJ1-5, with TRBD1 identical over 8 bases. The CDR3 loop spans 15 amino acids. The germline gives CDR1 SNHLY, CDR2 FYNNEI. Trimming removed 5 bases from V and 6 bases from J; junction bases left unmatched: 9. CDR3 sequence (DNA): TGTGCCAGCAGTTTGACAGGGGTTTCGGGTCAGCCCCAGCATTTT. Protein sequence: CASSLTGVSGQPQHF.

The chain is built from TRBV18 and TRBJ2-3; D ambiguous. The CDR3 has 13 residues. In germline, CDR1 is KGHSH, CDR2 LQKENI. Trimming stripped 4 bases from V and 0 bases from J, with 5 bases between. CDR3 sequence: CASSLRSTDTQYF. CDR3 DNA: TGTGCCAGCTCACTCCGGAGCACAGATACGCAGTATTTT.

This chain connects TRBV7-2 to TRBJ1-4, with a tentative D call TRBD1 (5 bases). Germline values: CDR1 SGHTA, CDR2 FQGNSA. The CDR3 spans 16 residues. The V and J ends lost 3 bases and 5 bases respectively, with 16 bases between them. The CDR3 DNA reads TGTGCCAGCAGCTTGACCTCCGGGACTGTGAATGAAAAACTGTTTTTT. Encoded protein: CASSLTSGTVNEKLFF.

The V call is TRBV6-2 or TRBV6-3, the J call TRBJ2-7; a possible D gene is TRBD1 (7 bases). The V gene's germline CDR1 is MNHEY and CDR2 SVGEGT. The CDR3 is 15 amino acids. With 5 bases removed from V and 1 base from J, the gap between germline ends came to 15 bases. The CDR3 DNA is TGTGCCAGCAGTCCCCGCAGGGGGGAATCCTACGAGCAGTACTTC. Protein sequence: CASSPRRGESYEQYF.

The V gene is TRBV3-1 (or the pseudogene TRBV3-2), the J gene TRBJ1-2, with 9 bases matching TRBD1. The CDR3 runs to 14 residues. Germline CDR1 reads LGHDT; CDR2 reads YNNKEL (reference sequence). V gave up 6 bases and J gave up 8 bases; unmatched junction bases: 10. The CDR3 reads CASRPGQGFVGYTF. The DNA for the CDR3 is TGTGCCAGCAGACCGGGACAGGGATTCGTGGGCTACACCTTC.

V is TRBV30 and J is TRBJ2-3, with D perhaps TRBD2 (5 bases). The CDR3 is made up of 14 amino acids. CDR1 is GTSNPN, CDR2 SVGIG, per germline (reference sequence). Trimming took off 6 bases at V and 0 bases at J, with 13 bases between the two ends. The CDR3 reads CACTPRGSTDTQYF. DNA for the CDR3: TGTGCCTGCACACCACGGGGTAGCACAGATACGCAGTATTTT.

This clone is a singleton in its sample. The J gene is TRBJ2-7, the V gene TRBV7-2; D is unresolved. CDR1 is SGHTA, CDR2 FQGNSA, per germline. The CDR3 covers 12 residues. V was trimmed by 0 bases and J by 5 bases, leaving 5 bases between them. This chain's CDR3 is CASSLALNEQYF. The CDR3 DNA sequence: TGTGCCAGCAGCTTAGCGCTGAACGAGCAGTACTTC.

V and J are TRBV12-5 and TRBJ2-2; weak D call: TRBD1 (7 bases). CDR1 and CDR2 (germline): LGHNT, FRNRAP. The V and J ends lost 1 base and 1 base respectively, with 10 bases between them. The CDR3 is 16 residues long. CDR3: CASGLGQGGNTGELFF. The CDR3 DNA is TGTGCTAGTGGTTTGGGACAGGGAGGGAACACCGGGGAGCTGTTTTTT.

This chain links TRBV6-5 with TRBJ2-1; no clear D. Trimming took 5 bases from V and 5 from J, leaving 10 bases between them. The CDR3 runs 13 residues. The germline gives CDR1 MNHEY, CDR2 SVGAGI. CDR3 bases: TGTGCCAGCAGTCGCGGACCCAACAATGAGCAGTTCTTC. Protein product: CASSRGPNNEQFF.

The rearrangement links TRBV6-2 or TRBV6-3 to TRBJ1-2; D gene uncertain. CDR3 length: 15 amino acids. V lost 0 bases and J 5 bases, leaving 13 bases between the germline ends. Germline CDR1 and CDR2: MNHEY and SVGEGT. CDR3 DNA sequence: TGTGCCAGCAGTTACTCGAGCACTGAAATATATGGCTACACCTTC. Its protein product is CASSYSSTEIYGYTF.

The chain is built from TRBV12-5 and TRBJ1-2; possible D gene TRBD1, 5 bases. The CDR3 is made up of 13 amino acids. Germline-derived CDR1 and CDR2 are LGHNT and FRNRAP. Trimming stripped 0 bases from V and 3 bases from J, with 5 bases between. CDR3 residues: CASGLVGDYGYTF. In DNA, the CDR3 is TGTGCTAGTGGTTTGGTAGGGGACTATGGCTACACCTTC.

J is TRBJ2-7 and V is TRBV7-2, with D uncertain. Germline CDR1 reads SGHTA; CDR2 reads FQGNSA. V was shortened by 5 bases and J by 3 bases, with 11 bases between the two germline ends. The length of the CDR3 is 13 residues. The CDR3 DNA sequence: TGTGCCAGCAGCCTAGGGTACAACTACGAGCAGTACTTC. This codes for CASSLGYNYEQYF.

This rearrangement joins TRBV30 to TRBJ1-2; the D is unclear. The CDR3 loop spans 17 amino acids. CDR1 GTSNPN and CDR2 SVGIG come from the germline V gene (reference sequence). Trimming left V 0 bases short and J 4 bases short, with 21 bases between. The CDR3 is CAWSVLVMGGESYGYTF. CDR3 nucleotide sequence: TGTGCCTGGAGTGTACTGGTTATGGGTGGGGAAAGCTATGGCTACACCTTC.

The chain is built from TRBV18 and TRBJ2-5; 7 bases line up with TRBD1. CDR1 is KGHSH, CDR2 LQKENI, per germline. The ends lost 3 bases at V and 4 bases at J; junction bases unmatched: 8. This CDR3 comprises 15 residues. As DNA, the CDR3 is TGTGCCAGCTCACCGAGACAGGGTGAGGGAGAGACCCAGTACTTC. Protein sequence: CASSPRQGEGETQYF. Supplemented by reference TRBV18 and TRBJ2-5, the full variable domain reads NAGVMQNPRHLVRRRGQEARLRCSPMKGHSHVYWYRQLPEEGLKFMVYLQKENIIDESGMPKERFSAEFPKEGPSILRIQQVVRGDSAAYFCASSPRQGEGETQYFGPGTRLLVL.

The chain employs TRBV29-1 and TRBJ1-2; TRBD1 matches at 7 bases. V gave up 4 bases and J gave up 4 bases; unmatched junction bases: 9. Germline V gene data show CDR1 as SQVTM and CDR2 as ANQGSEA. The CDR3 loop spans 14 amino acids. The CDR3 DNA reads as TGCAGCGTTGGATCGGGACAGCCTTTCTATGGCTACACCTTC. It encodes CSVGSGQPFYGYTF.

On this clone: Compared with germline, one end of the junction differs, possibly owing to a read error. This chain uses TRBV4-1 with TRBJ2-1; unclear D gene. Per germline, CDR1 MGHRA and CDR2 YSYEKL. CDR3 length: 15 residues. Written as DNA, the CDR3 is TGCGCCAGCAGCCAAGATTTGACTTCCTTCAATGAGCAGTTCTTC. The encoded protein is CASSQDLTSFNEQFF.

The chain employs TRBV18 and TRBJ2-1; 7 bases match TRBD2. CDR3 size: 15 residues. V trimming: 6 bases; J trimming: 0 bases; junction bases outside the gene matches: 5. Germline V gene sequence: CDR1 KGHSH, CDR2 LQKENI. In nucleotides, the CDR3 is TGTGCCAGCTCGCCGGGACTAAGCTCCTACAATGAGCAGTTCTTC. The encoded protein is CASSPGLSSYNEQFF.

The V call is TRBV6-2 or TRBV6-3, the J call TRBJ1-1; D not certain. Germline V gene data show CDR1 as MNHEY and CDR2 as SVGEGT. Trimming removed 5 bases at V and 10 bases at J, with 14 bases between. The CDR3 is 12 residues long. CDR3: CASSQRVGRAFF. The CDR3 DNA follows: TGTGCCAGCAGTCAACGGGTGGGTCGAGCTTTCTTT.

This clone came up once. Other DNA sequences from this sample encode an identical CDR3 as well. The CDR3 sequence is CASSLGPNTEAFF. Here the CDR3 DNA reads TGTGCCAGCAGTCTGGGCCCGAACACTGAAGCTTTCTTT. The V call is TRBV12-3 or TRBV12-4, the J call TRBJ1-1, with D unclear. Trimming removed 5 bases from V and 1 base from J, with 8 bases in between. The CDR3 spans 13 residues.

The J gene is TRBJ1-2, the V gene TRBV10-3; the match to TRBD1 covers 8 bases. The CDR3 sequence is 13 residues long. Germline CDR1 ENHRY, CDR2 SYGVKD. Trimming removed 7 bases from V and 2 bases from J; junction bases left unmatched: 3. The CDR3 sequence is CAITGQGNYGYTF. CDR3 in DNA: TGTGCCATCACCGGACAGGGCAACTATGGCTACACCTTC.